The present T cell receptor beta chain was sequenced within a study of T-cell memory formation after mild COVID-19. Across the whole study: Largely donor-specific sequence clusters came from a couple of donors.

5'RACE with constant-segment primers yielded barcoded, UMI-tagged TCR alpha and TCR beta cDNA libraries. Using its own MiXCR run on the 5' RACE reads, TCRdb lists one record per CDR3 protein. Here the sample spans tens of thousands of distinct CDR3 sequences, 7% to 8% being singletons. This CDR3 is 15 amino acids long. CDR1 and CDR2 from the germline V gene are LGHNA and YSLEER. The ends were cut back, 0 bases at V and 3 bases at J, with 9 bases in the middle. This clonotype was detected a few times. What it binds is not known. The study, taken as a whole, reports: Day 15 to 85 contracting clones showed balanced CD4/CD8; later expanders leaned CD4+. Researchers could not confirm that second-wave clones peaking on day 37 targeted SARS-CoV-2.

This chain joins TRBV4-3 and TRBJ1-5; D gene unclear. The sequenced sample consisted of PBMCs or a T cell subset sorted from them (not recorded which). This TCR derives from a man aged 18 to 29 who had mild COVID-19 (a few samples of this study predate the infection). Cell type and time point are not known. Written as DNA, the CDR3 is TGCGCCAGCAGCCAAGATCGTCGGTACAATCAGCCCCAGCATTTT. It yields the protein CASSQDRRYNQPQHF.